The 23 T cell receptor beta chains below come from one sample, sequenced in a study of beta chain features in type 1 diabetes. Study results and caveats: Significant though moderate, a shortening of TCRB CDR3s appeared in all four CD4+ subsets of Type 1 diabetes patients.

Their specific antigens are unknown. All of the isolated RNA was reverse transcribed, so expressed TCRB transcripts were sequenced. Some clones are missing from TCRdb's copy, which holds only in-frame ones; the method was immunoSEQ multiplex PCR. The top ten clones hold about 0.016% of a sample with around 250,000 clones, about 13% of them seen once. Sequencing was carried out using naive CD4+ T cells from blood. These receptor sequences come from a man aged 30 to 39 with type 1 diabetes.

As concerns this clone: Other nucleotide sequences in the sample specify the same CDR3. The chain carries TRBV7-3 and TRBJ1-2; 10 nucleotides match TRBD1. With 5 bases clipped from V and 5 bases from J, the junction kept 2 bases outside the gene matches. Germline V gene lookup returns CDR1 SGHTA and CDR2 FQGTGA. The CDR3 consists of 13 residues. The CDR3 bases are TGTGCCAGCAGCCCGGGACAGGGGTATGGCTACACCTTC. It is translated as CASSPGQGYGYTF.

Written as DNA, the CDR3 is TGCGCCAGCAGCTTGGGTATAGCGGAAAGCACAGATACGCAGTATTTT. Translation: CASSLGIAESTDTQYF. The J gene is TRBJ2-3, the V gene TRBV5-1, with D possibly being TRBD2 (6 bases). With 0 bases removed from V and 0 bases from J, the gap between germline ends came to 11 bases. Germline CDR1 SGHRS, CDR2 YFSETQ. The CDR3 totals 16 residues.

This clone was seen a few times. The gene calls are TRBV7-8 and TRBJ2-7; 7 bases are shared with TRBD1. CDR1 and CDR2 from the germline V gene are SGHVS and FQNEAQ. CDR3 size: 15 residues. The junction had 10 bases not matched to a gene; V was cut back by 5 bases and J by 3 bases. The CDR3 region is CASSLDRVRLYEQYF. Here the CDR3 DNA reads TGTGCCAGCAGCCTAGACAGGGTACGCCTCTACGAGCAGTACTTC.

This clone came up a few times. V is TRBV9 and J is TRBJ2-2; TRBD2 matches at 11 bases. CDR3 length: 16 amino acids. CDR1 is SGDLS, CDR2 YYNGEE, per germline. V was clipped by 6 bases and J by 6 bases; unmatched bases: 10. For the CDR3, the DNA is TGTGCCAGCACCAGCCTTAGCGGGAGGGCCTCCGGGGAGCTGTTTTTT. Translation gives CASTSLSGRASGELFF.

This clone was detected only a few times. The chain links TRBV20-1 to TRBJ2-1; D gene unclear. V gave up 7 bases and J gave up 6 bases, with 7 bases separating them. This CDR3 region has 10 residues. In germline, CDR1 is DFQATT, CDR2 SNEGSKA (reference sequence). CDR3 protein: CSVSGNEQFF. Written as DNA, the CDR3 is TGCAGTGTCTCAGGCAATGAGCAGTTCTTC.

Here the CDR3 DNA reads TGCAGCGCAGAACCTAGCGGCTCCACAGATACGCAGTATTTT. Translated, it gives CSAEPSGSTDTQYF. V gene TRBV29-1 combines with J gene TRBJ2-3; TRBD2 matches at 7 bases. With V trimmed by 7 bases and J by 2 bases, 9 bases remained unmatched. CDR1 and CDR2 (germline): SQVTM, ANQGSEA. The CDR3 is made up of 14 amino acids.

The CDR3 region has the DNA TGTGCCAGCACGGGAGGGCTTTACAATGAGCAGTTCTTC. It encodes CASTGGLYNEQFF. The chain couples TRBV25-1 to TRBJ2-1, with 8 bases that match TRBD2. Germline values: CDR1 MGHDK, CDR2 SYGVNS. This CDR3 has 13 residues. Trimming took 7 bases from V and 4 from J; bases not matched to a gene: 3.

The chain joins TRBV7-2 to TRBJ1-2; D ambiguous. Germline CDR1 SGHTA, CDR2 FQGNSA. This CDR3 is built from 16 residues. V was trimmed by 5 bases and J by 1 base, leaving 17 bases between them. CDR3: CASSRVSGRFNYGYTF. The CDR3 nucleotides read TGTGCCAGCAGCCGAGTATCCGGCAGGTTTAACTATGGCTACACCTTC.

The chain uses TRBV5-1 and TRBJ2-7; D might be TRBD2 (5 bases). V lost 2 bases and J lost 1, with 10 bases in between. In germline, CDR1 is SGHRS, CDR2 YFSETQ. The CDR3 spans 14 residues. CDR3 nucleotides: TGCGCCAGCAGCTTTACTAGTCTGTCCTACGAGCAGTACTTC. Protein sequence: CASSFTSLSYEQYF.

This clone appeared a few times. The same CDR3 can be traced to other DNA sequences in this sample. This rearrangement joins TRBV19 to TRBJ2-1; the D is unclear. CDR1 is LNHDA and CDR2 is SQIVND in the germline V gene (reference sequence). V was trimmed by 5 bases and J by 0 bases, leaving 5 bases between them. CDR3 length: 13 amino acids. The CDR3: CASSWSSYNEQFF. DNA of the CDR3: TGTGCCAGTAGTTGGAGCTCCTACAATGAGCAGTTCTTC.

The chain is built from TRBV28 and TRBJ1-1; unclear D gene. This CDR3 region has 13 residues. CDR1 and CDR2 (germline): MDHEN, SYDVKM. Trimming took 5 bases from V and 3 from J, leaving 10 bases between them. Here the CDR3 DNA reads TGTGCCAGCAGTCCCCTCACAGACACTGAAGCTTTCTTT. This gives the protein CASSPLTDTEAFF.

The V call is TRBV2, the J call TRBJ2-7, with a weak D call TRBD2 (5 bases). Trimming stripped 1 base from V and 6 bases from J, with 13 bases between. CDR3 length equals 14 residues. Germline CDR1 and CDR2: SNHLY and FYNNEI. CDR3 loop: CASSEVMQAGEQYF. CDR3 DNA sequence: TGTGCCAGCAGTGAAGTTATGCAGGCGGGCGAGCAGTACTTC.

This clone was picked up a small number of times. The V call is TRBV28, the J call TRBJ2-3; 11 bases map to TRBD2. This CDR3 has 16 residues. Germline V gene data show CDR1 as MDHEN and CDR2 as SYDVKM. J gave up 2 bases and V 4 bases, and 5 bases lay outside the gene matches. The CDR3 DNA follows: TGTGCCAGCAGTTCGACGACTAGCGGGACCACAGATACGCAGTATTTT. This encodes CASSSTTSGTTDTQYF.

The CDR3 DNA is TGTGCCTGGAGTGTATCCCGGACTACAACTAATGAAAAACTGTTTTTT. Its translation: CAWSVSRTTTNEKLFF. J is TRBJ1-4 and V is TRBV30, with D hard to call. Per germline, CDR1 GTSNPN and CDR2 SVGIG (reference sequence). This CDR3 has 16 amino acids. The V and J ends lost 0 bases and 0 bases respectively, with 11 bases between them.

CDR3 in DNA: TGTGCCAGCATCAGGGCAGGCGAGCAGTTCTTC. Translation: CASIRAGEQFF. This sequence joins TRBV6-5 and TRBJ2-1; a possible D gene is TRBD1 (5 bases). The CDR3 has 11 amino acids. V was cut by 7 bases and J by 10 bases, with 11 bases left in between. In germline, CDR1 is MNHEY, CDR2 SVGAGI.

This chain joins TRBV30 and TRBJ1-5; 7 bases are shared with TRBD1. This CDR3 contains 15 residues. With V trimmed by 2 bases and J by 4 bases, 8 bases remained unmatched. In germline, CDR1 is GTSNPN, CDR2 SVGIG (reference sequence). CDR3 coding DNA: TGTGCCTGGAGTCACCCGGGACAGAAAAATCAGCCCCAGCATTTT. It yields the protein CAWSHPGQKNQPQHF.

The chain is built from TRBV4-3 and TRBJ2-7; 10 bases fit TRBD2. The CDR3 runs to 16 residues. Germline CDR1 is LGHNA and CDR2 is YSLEER. With 1 base clipped from V and 5 bases from J, the junction kept 8 bases outside the gene matches. CDR3: CASSQVSAGGIHEQYF. CDR3 nucleotide sequence: TGCGCCAGCAGCCAAGTCTCAGCGGGAGGGATCCACGAGCAGTACTTC.

The V gene is TRBV2, the J gene TRBJ2-7; 12 bases line up with TRBD2. In germline, CDR1 is SNHLY, CDR2 FYNNEI. The CDR3 spans 15 residues. The ends lost 1 base at V and 7 bases at J; junction bases unmatched: 5. The DNA for the CDR3 is TGTGCCAGCAGTGAAGTGCCTAGCGGGAGGGGTGAGCAGTACTTC. Protein sequence: CASSEVPSGRGEQYF. Supplemented by reference TRBV2 and TRBJ2-7, the full variable domain reads EPEVTQTPSHQVTQMGQEVILRCVPISNHLYFYWYRQILGQKVEFLVSFYNNEISEKSEIFDDQFSVERPDGSNFTLKIRSTKLEDSAMYFCASSEVPSGRGEQYFGPGTRLTVT.

This clone was found a few times. This chain uses TRBV29-1 with TRBJ2-7; a possible D gene is TRBD1 (6 bases). The CDR3 loop spans 12 amino acids. Per germline, CDR1 SQVTM and CDR2 ANQGSEA. V lost 4 bases and J lost 1, with 8 bases in between. CDR3 loop: CSVVTGSYEQYF. CDR3 nucleotides: TGCAGCGTTGTCACAGGGTCCTACGAGCAGTACTTC.

This clone has just one count. DNA of the CDR3: TGTGCCAGCAGTTTATCCAGAGGTAGAGCCTACAATGAGCAGTTCTTC. This codes for CASSLSRGRAYNEQFF. The V and J genes are TRBV28 and TRBJ2-1, with D hard to call. Germline V gives CDR1 MDHEN, CDR2 SYDVKM. Trimming took 1 base from V and 2 from J, leaving 12 bases between them. The CDR3 extends over 16 amino acids.

V is TRBV5-1 and J is TRBJ1-1; TRBD1 matches 8 bases. Trimming removed 1 base from V and 1 base from J; junction bases left unmatched: 6. CDR1 and CDR2 (germline): SGHRS, YFSETQ. The CDR3 sequence is 16 residues long. The chain's CDR3 is CASSLSSGQGNTEAFF. The CDR3 DNA follows: TGCGCCAGCAGCTTGTCCTCCGGACAGGGGAACACTGAAGCTTTCTTT. Using reference TRBV5-1 and TRBJ1-1 for the parts outside the CDR3, the full variable domain is KAGVTQTPRYLIKTRGQQVTLSCSPISGHRSVSWYQQTPGQGLQFLFEYFSETQRNKGNFPGRFSGRQFSNSRSEMNVSTLELGDSALYLCASSLSSGQGNTEAFFGQGTRLTVV.

The V gene is TRBV28, the J gene TRBJ1-1, with D unclear. CDR1 and CDR2 from the germline V gene are MDHEN and SYDVKM. The CDR3 covers 12 residues. V lost 3 bases, J lost 3 bases, and 5 bases lay in between. The CDR3 sequence: CASSFRDTEAFF. CDR3 DNA sequence: TGTGCCAGCAGTTTTCGAGACACTGAAGCTTTCTTT.

This chain connects TRBV4-3 to TRBJ2-3, with a weak D call TRBD1 (5 bases). Trimming left V 3 bases short and J 0 bases short, with 10 bases between. This CDR3 is 15 amino acids long. Germline CDR1 and CDR2: LGHNA and YSLEER. The CDR3, as DNA: TGCGCCAGCAGCCAGGAGACAGCTAGCACAGATACGCAGTATTTT. It encodes CASSQETASTDTQYF.